The sequence of this T cell receptor beta chain was determined in a study of blood T cells in healthy people across ages. The CDR3 consists of 13 residues. Trimming left V 9 bases short and J 4 bases short, with 16 bases between. In germline, CDR1 is MNHEY, CDR2 SMNVEV (reference sequence). The use of a sample-barcoded 5' primer and a J-beta primer mix characterized a second PCR of 7 to 11 cycles. TCRdb re-called the 5' RACE reads through MiXCR, storing one row per CDR3 protein. The sample has 650,000 to 900,000 distinct CDR3 sequences, approximately 65% seen once. The receptor was derived from a man aged 30 to 39 in good health. The specimen sequenced was blood. The chain links TRBV27 to TRBJ2-7; a possible D gene is TRBD1 (5 bases). CDR3 sequence (DNA): TGTGCCAGTTTCGCAGCAGGGAATTACGAGCAGTACTTC. This gives the protein CASFAAGNYEQYF.